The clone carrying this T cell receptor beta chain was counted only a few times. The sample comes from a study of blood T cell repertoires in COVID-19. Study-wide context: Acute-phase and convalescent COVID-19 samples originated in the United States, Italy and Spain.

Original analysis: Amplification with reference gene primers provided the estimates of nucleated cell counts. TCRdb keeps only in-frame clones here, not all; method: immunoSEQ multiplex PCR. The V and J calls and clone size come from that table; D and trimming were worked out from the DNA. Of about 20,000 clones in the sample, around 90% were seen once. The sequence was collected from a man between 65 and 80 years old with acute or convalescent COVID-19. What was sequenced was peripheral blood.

The CDR3 DNA reads TGTGCCACCAGCAGTTTGCGGAATCAGCCCCAGCATTTT. It translates to CATSSLRNQPQHF. The chain links TRBV15 to TRBJ1-5; unclear D gene. Trimming pared 3 bases from V and 4 bases from J, leaving 7 bases between. Germline CDR1 reads LNHNV; CDR2 reads YYDKDF (reference sequence). The CDR3 sequence is 13 residues long.